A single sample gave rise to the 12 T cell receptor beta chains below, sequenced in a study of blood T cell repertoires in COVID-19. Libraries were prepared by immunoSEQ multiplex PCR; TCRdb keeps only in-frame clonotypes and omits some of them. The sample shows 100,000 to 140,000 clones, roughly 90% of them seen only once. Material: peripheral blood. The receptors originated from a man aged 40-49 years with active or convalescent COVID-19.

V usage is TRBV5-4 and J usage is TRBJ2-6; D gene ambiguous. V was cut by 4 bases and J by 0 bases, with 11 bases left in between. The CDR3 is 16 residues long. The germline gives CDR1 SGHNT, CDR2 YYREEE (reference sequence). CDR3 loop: CASSVKWHSGANVLTF. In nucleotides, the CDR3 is TGTGCCAGCAGCGTTAAGTGGCACTCTGGGGCCAACGTCCTGACTTTC.

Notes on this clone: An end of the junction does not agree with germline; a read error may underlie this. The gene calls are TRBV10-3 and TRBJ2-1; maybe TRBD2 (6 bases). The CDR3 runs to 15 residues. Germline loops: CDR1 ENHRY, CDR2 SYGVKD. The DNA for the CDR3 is TGTGCCATCAGTAAGTCAGGAGGGGCCTACAATGAGCAGTTCTTC. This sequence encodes CAISKSGGAYNEQFF.

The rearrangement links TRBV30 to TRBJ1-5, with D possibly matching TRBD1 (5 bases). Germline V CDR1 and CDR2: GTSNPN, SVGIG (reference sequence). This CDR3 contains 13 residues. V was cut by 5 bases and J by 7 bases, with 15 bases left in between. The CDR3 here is CAWGAGQGQPQHF. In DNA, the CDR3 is TGTGCCTGGGGGGCCGGGCAGGGACAGCCCCAGCATTTT.

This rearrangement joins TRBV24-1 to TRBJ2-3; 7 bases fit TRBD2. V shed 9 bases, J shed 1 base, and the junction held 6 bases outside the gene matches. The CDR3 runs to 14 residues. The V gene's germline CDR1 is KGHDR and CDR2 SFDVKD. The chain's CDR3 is CATRRSGGTDTQYF. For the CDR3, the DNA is TGTGCCACCCGGCGCAGCGGGGGCACAGATACGCAGTATTTT.

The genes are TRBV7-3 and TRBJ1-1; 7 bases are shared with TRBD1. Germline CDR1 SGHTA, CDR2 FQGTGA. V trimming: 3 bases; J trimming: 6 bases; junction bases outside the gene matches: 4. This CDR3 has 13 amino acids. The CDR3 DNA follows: TGTGCCAGCAGCTTCGCAGGGGGACCTGAAGCTTTCTTT. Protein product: CASSFAGGPEAFF.

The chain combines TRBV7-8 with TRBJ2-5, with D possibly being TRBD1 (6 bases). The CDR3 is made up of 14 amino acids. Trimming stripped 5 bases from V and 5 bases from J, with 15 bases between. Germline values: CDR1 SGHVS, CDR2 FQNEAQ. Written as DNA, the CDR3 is TGTGCCAGCAGCCCCTGGAATAGGGGGGAGACCCAGTACTTC. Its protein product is CASSPWNRGETQYF.

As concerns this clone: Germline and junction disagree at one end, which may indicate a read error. The CDR3 sequence: CAITEIRDEQYF. The DNA of the CDR3 is TGTGCCATCACTGAGATAAGAGACGAGCAGTACTTC. The rearrangement uses TRBV10-3 and TRBJ2-7; D gene uncertain. CDR3 length: 12 residues. Germline CDR1 reads ENHRY; CDR2 reads SYGVKD.

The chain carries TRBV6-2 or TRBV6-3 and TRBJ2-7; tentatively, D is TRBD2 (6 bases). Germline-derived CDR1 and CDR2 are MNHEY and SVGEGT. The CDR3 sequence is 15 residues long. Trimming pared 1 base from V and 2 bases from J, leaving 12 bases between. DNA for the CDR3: TGTGCCAGCAGTTACTTGCGGGGATTACCCTACGAGCAGTACTTC. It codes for CASSYLRGLPYEQYF.

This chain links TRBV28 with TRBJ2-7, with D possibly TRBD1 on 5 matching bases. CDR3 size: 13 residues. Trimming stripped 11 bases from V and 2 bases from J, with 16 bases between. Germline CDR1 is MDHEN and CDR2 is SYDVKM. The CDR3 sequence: CAAQSAGPYEQYF. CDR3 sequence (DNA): TGTGCCGCCCAATCGGCAGGGCCCTACGAGCAGTACTTC. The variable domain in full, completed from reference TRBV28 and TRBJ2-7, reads DVKVTQSSRYLVKRTGEKVFLECVQDMDHENMFWYRQDPGLGLRLIYFSYDVKMKEKGDIPEGYSVSREKKERFSLILESASTNQTSMYLCAAQSAGPYEQYFGPGTRLTVT.

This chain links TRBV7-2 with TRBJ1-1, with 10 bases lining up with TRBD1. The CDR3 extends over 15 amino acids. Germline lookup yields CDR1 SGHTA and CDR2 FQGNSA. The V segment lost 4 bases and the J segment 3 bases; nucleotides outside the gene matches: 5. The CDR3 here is CASSSRQGAYTEAFF. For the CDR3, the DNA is TGTGCCAGCAGCTCCAGACAGGGGGCTTACACTGAAGCTTTCTTT.

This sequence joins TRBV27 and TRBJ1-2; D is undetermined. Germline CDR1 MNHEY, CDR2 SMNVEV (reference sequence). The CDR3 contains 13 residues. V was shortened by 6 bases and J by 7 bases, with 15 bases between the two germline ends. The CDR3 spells CASSLPGGFGYTF. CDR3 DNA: TGTGCCAGCAGCCTCCCCGGAGGCTTTGGCTACACCTTC.

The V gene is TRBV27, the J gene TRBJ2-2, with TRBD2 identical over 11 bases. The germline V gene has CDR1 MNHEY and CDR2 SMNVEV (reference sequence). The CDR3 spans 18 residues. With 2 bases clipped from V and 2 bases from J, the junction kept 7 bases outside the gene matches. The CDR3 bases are TGTGCCAGCAGTTTAGACCTTCGACTAGCGGGAAACACCGGGGAGCTGTTTTTT. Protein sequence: CASSLDLRLAGNTGELFF.